The present T cell receptor (beta chain) was sequenced within a study of T cell responses to AZD1222 COVID-19 vaccine. Study-wide findings and caveats: Once two AZD1222 doses were given, Spike-specific TCR breadth and depth went up. It was only 6 or 7 AZD1222 recipients who were seropositive at baseline. Of spike-specific TCRs, nearly half reportedly target regions left unmutated in variants. White British people made up most donors, females outnumbered males, and clonal diversity was possibly underestimated.

V gave up 0 bases and J gave up 3 bases, with 13 bases separating them. CDR3 length: 15 amino acids. Germline CDR1 is GTSNPN and CDR2 is SVGIG (reference sequence). Method: immunoSEQ multiplex PCR; TCRdb's copy keeps in-frame clones and lacks some. The sample lists about 140,000 clones, 80% to 95% occurring once. Note on this clone: The target antigen is unknown.

The input for sequencing was peripheral blood, taken on day 0 of AZD1222 vaccination. This sequence joins TRBV30 and TRBJ2-3; D remains unclear. The receptor was derived from an adult in good health. CDR3 loop: CAWSVLSWSTDTQYF. In DNA, the CDR3 is TGTGCCTGGAGTGTACTCAGTTGGTCGACAGATACGCAGTATTTT.